Detailed here is one T cell receptor (beta chain). This entry belongs to a study of blood T cell repertoires in COVID-19. Study-level background: COVID-19 samples, acute and convalescent, were from the United States, Italy and Spain.

Germline V gives CDR1 SNHLY, CDR2 FYNNEI. V gave up 6 bases and J gave up 5 bases, with 14 bases separating them. This CDR3 contains 13 residues. Original analysis: For nucleated cells, counts were estimated from reference gene primer amplification. The data were produced by immunoSEQ multiplex PCR, yet TCRdb's version contains in-frame clones alone and is incomplete. That table furnishes V, J and clone size, whereas the DNA furnished D and trimming. The data contain some 150,000 clones, around 84% of them singletons. The rearrangement uses TRBV2 and TRBJ2-7, with D perhaps TRBD1 (5 bases). Sequenced: peripheral blood. This clonotype was sampled from a woman aged 50 to 65 in a cohort sampled during active or convalescent COVID-19. The CDR3 DNA is TGTGCCAGCAGAAGGGGTGATATCGACGAGCAGTACTTC. Translating gives CASRRGDIDEQYF.